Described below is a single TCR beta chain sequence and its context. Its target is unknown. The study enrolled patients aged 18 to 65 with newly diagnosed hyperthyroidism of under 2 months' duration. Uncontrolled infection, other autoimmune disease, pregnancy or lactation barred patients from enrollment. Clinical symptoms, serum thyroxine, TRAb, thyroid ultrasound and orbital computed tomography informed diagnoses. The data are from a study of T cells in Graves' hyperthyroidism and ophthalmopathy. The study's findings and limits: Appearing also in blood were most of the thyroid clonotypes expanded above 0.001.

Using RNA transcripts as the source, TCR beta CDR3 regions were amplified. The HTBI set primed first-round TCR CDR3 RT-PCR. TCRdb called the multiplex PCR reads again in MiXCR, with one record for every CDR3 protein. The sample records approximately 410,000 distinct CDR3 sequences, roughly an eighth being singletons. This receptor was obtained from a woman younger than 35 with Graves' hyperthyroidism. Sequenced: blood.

The CDR3 reads CASSLQSLPGHSREQYF. In nucleotides, the CDR3 is TGTGCCAGCAGCTTACAGTCCCTCCCGGGACACTCAAGGGAGCAGTACTTC. This chain uses TRBV7-2 with TRBJ2-7, with a tentative D call TRBD1 (6 bases). The V gene's germline CDR1 is SGHTA and CDR2 FQGNSA. The CDR3 contains 17 residues. V was pared by 2 bases and J by 7 bases, with 24 bases between.